This T cell receptor (beta chain) was sequenced in a study of CD8+ T cells in alopecia areata. Lesional scalp tissue (obtained by punch biopsy) and peripheral blood were collected from alopecia areata patients. This clone has just one count. Extracted RNA was reverse transcribed, and the resulting cDNA served as sequencing template. This table comes from immunoSEQ multiplex PCR, and its TCRdb copy is limited to in-frame clones, with some not included. The sample records about 7,900 clones, about 60% being singletons. Sample: skin, taken at week 0. The TCR was taken from a human donor with alopecia areata.

CDR3 loop: CASSPWTGRAFF. CDR3 nucleotides: TGTGCCAGCAGCCCCTGGACAGGGAGAGCTTTCTTT. The rearrangement joins TRBV27 to TRBJ1-1, with 8 bases aligning to TRBD1. The CDR3 consists of 12 residues. Germline-derived CDR1 and CDR2 are MNHEY and SMNVEV (reference sequence). V dropped 6 bases and J dropped 10; count of bases not matched to a gene: 7.